Listed here are 11 T cell receptor beta chains from one sample, sequenced in a study of technical replicates of blood from a few donors. Some clones are missing from TCRdb's copy, which holds only in-frame ones; the method was immunoSEQ multiplex PCR. The sample contains approximately 13,000 clones, around 83% of which appear only once. Sequenced: PBMCs. These TCRs come from a human donor in good health.

This rearrangement joins TRBV27 to TRBJ1-2, with D tentatively TRBD1 (6 bases). V dropped 3 bases and J dropped 5 bases, with 10 bases sitting between them. The germline gives CDR1 MNHEY, CDR2 SMNVEV (reference sequence). There are 13 residues in the CDR3. The CDR3 sequence: CASSFRGMYGYTF. The CDR3 DNA reads as TGTGCCAGCAGTTTCAGGGGAATGTATGGCTACACCTTC.

The CDR3 bases are TGTGCCTGGAGTGAGGGGGCCGTGAGGCAGCCCCAGCATTTT. Protein: CAWSEGAVRQPQHF. J is TRBJ1-5 and V is TRBV30, with 7 bases identical to TRBD1. Looked up from germline, CDR1 is GTSNPN and CDR2 is SVGIG (reference sequence). Unmatched junction bases numbered 7, after V lost 1 base and J lost 7 bases. The CDR3 length is 14 residues.

This rearrangement joins TRBV6-1 to TRBJ1-3; D might be TRBD1 (6 bases). Deletions cut 1 base from V and 0 bases from J, with 10 bases between. CDR3 length: 16 residues. Per germline, CDR1 MNHNS and CDR2 SASEGT. The CDR3 DNA reads TGTGCCAGCAGTGAAGGAGGACAGTTCTCTGGAAACACCATATATTTT. It specifies CASSEGGQFSGNTIYF.

This clone appeared a single time. The chain uses TRBV28 and TRBJ1-5; 8 nucleotides agree with TRBD1. The CDR3 consists of 16 residues. The junction had 13 bases not matched to a gene; V was cut back by 6 bases and J by 6 bases. Per germline, CDR1 MDHEN and CDR2 SYDVKM. CDR3 sequence reads: CASRPSVRQGTQPQHF. CDR3 DNA sequence: TGTGCCAGCAGGCCCTCCGTGAGACAGGGGACTCAGCCCCAGCATTTT. The whole variable domain, remainder taken from reference TRBV28 and TRBJ1-5, is DVKVTQSSRYLVKRTGEKVFLECVQDMDHENMFWYRQDPGLGLRLIYFSYDVKMKEKGDIPEGYSVSREKKERFSLILESASTNQTSMYLCASRPSVRQGTQPQHFGDGTRLSIL.

The genes are TRBV18 and TRBJ2-2, with a weak D call TRBD1 (6 bases). Between the trimmed V and J ends, which lost 5 bases and 2 bases, there was a span of 12 bases. CDR3 length: 15 residues. Germline V lookup: CDR1 KGHSH, CDR2 LQKENI. The CDR3 DNA reads TGTGCCAGCTCATTAAGACAGGAAAACACCGGGGAGCTGTTTTTT. It specifies CASSLRQENTGELFF.

The V call is TRBV9, the J call TRBJ1-2; possibly TRBD1 for D (6 bases). Looked up from germline, CDR1 is SGDLS and CDR2 is YYNGEE. CDR3 length: 15 amino acids. Trimming took off 4 bases at V and 2 bases at J, with 15 bases between the two ends. CDR3 in DNA: TGTGCCAGCAGCACCCGAGGGGACACGAACTATGGCTACACCTTC. Protein sequence: CASSTRGDTNYGYTF.

The chain employs TRBV28 and TRBJ1-2, with 9 bases that match TRBD1. This CDR3 has 13 amino acids. The V gene's germline CDR1 is MDHEN and CDR2 SYDVKM. Unmatched junction bases numbered 5, after V lost 6 bases and J lost 6 bases. In DNA, the CDR3 is TGTGCCAGCAGCATTACAGGGGGCAATGGCTACACCTTC. Protein: CASSITGGNGYTF.

The rearrangement joins TRBV18 to TRBJ1-1; no reliable D call. Germline V gene data show CDR1 as KGHSH and CDR2 as LQKENI. V gave up 3 bases and J gave up 7 bases, with 12 bases separating them. The CDR3 loop spans 13 amino acids. The CDR3 reads CASSPAVTIEAFF. The CDR3 nucleotides are TGTGCCAGCTCACCCGCGGTCACAATTGAAGCTTTCTTT.

The rearrangement links TRBV18 to TRBJ2-1; D ambiguous. The length of the CDR3 is 15 residues. Germline lookup yields CDR1 KGHSH and CDR2 LQKENI. The ends were cut back, 0 bases at V and 7 bases at J, with 13 bases in the middle. The CDR3 is CASSPPGEFGNEQFF. The DNA for the CDR3 is TGTGCCAGCTCACCACCGGGCGAGTTTGGTAATGAGCAGTTCTTC.

This clone was detected a few times. The V and J genes are TRBV19 and TRBJ1-5; 7 nucleotides agree with TRBD1. After removal of 7 bases from V and 3 bases from J, the junction contained 9 bases not matched to a gene. Germline-derived CDR1 and CDR2 are LNHDA and SQIVND (reference sequence). This CDR3 has 15 residues. The CDR3 bases are TGTGCCAGTACCTACCAAGGGGGCTACAATCAGCCCCAGCATTTT. Its translation: CASTYQGGYNQPQHF.

This chain links TRBV7-9 with TRBJ1-5; 10 bases are a match to TRBD1. The CDR3 consists of 15 residues. V lost 5 bases, J lost 7 bases, and 8 bases stayed unmatched. Germline CDR1 is SEHNR and CDR2 is FQNEAQ (reference sequence). DNA of the CDR3: TGTGCCAGCAGCCTAGGGACAGGGGTAGGGCAGCCCCAGCATTTT. Translation gives CASSLGTGVGQPQHF.